What follows are 7 T cell receptor beta chains derived from one specimen sequenced in a study of CD8 T cells in ankylosing spondylitis. Via MiXCR, TCRdb re-called the 5' RACE reads, giving one row per CDR3 protein. The sample has 200,000 to 300,000 distinct CDR3 sequences; about 9.1% are singletons. Input material: blood, either unsorted or a sorted T cell fraction (not recorded which). All receptors derive from a male donor with ankylosing spondylitis or in good health (not recorded which).

This clonotype showed up many times. This chain uses TRBV5-1 with TRBJ1-1; unclear D gene. V was shortened by 0 bases and J by 0 bases, with 12 bases between the two germline ends. Germline CDR1 reads SGHRS; CDR2 reads YFSETQ. This CDR3 region has 16 residues. The CDR3 region is CASSLGLGELNTEAFF. The CDR3, as DNA: TGCGCCAGCAGCTTGGGGCTCGGTGAATTGAACACTGAAGCTTTCTTT.

This clonotype was counted many times. The chain uses TRBV18 and TRBJ1-1; D is unclear. Trimming took off 1 base at V and 5 bases at J, with 14 bases between the two ends. Germline values: CDR1 KGHSH, CDR2 LQKENI. The CDR3 extends over 15 amino acids. Here the CDR3 DNA reads TGTGCCAGCTCACCACTTCGGGTGGGAGAGACTGAAGCTTTCTTT. It codes for CASSPLRVGETEAFF.

The V call is TRBV7-6, the J call TRBJ2-5; the D is unclear. Germline CDR1 is SGHVS and CDR2 is FNYEAQ. The CDR3 is 14 residues long. Trimming shortened V by 1 base and J by 2 bases, and 8 bases separated the two germline ends. In nucleotides, the CDR3 is TGTGCCAGCAGCTTAGAGGCTAAACAAGAGACCCAGTACTTC. As protein: CASSLEAKQETQYF.

There are many counts of this clonotype. As DNA, the CDR3 is TGTGCCAGCACCTCGGGTAGCGGGGGGCCCGGGGAGCTGTTTTTT. It encodes CASTSGSGGPGELFF. This chain joins TRBV6-1 and TRBJ2-2, with 10 bases lining up with TRBD2. CDR1 and CDR2 (germline): MNHNS, SASEGT. The CDR3 has 15 amino acids. With 7 bases clipped from V and 6 bases from J, the junction kept 8 bases outside the gene matches.

The gene calls are TRBV6-1 and TRBJ2-1; perhaps TRBD2 as D (7 bases). The CDR3 runs 15 residues. Germline CDR1 is MNHNS and CDR2 is SASEGT. V lost 6 bases, J lost 5 bases, and 17 bases lay in between. CDR3 protein: CASRPRGAIDNEQFF. The CDR3 nucleotides read TGTGCCAGCAGACCCCGGGGGGCCATAGACAATGAGCAGTTCTTC.

A few counts support this clonotype. The genes are TRBV5-1 and TRBJ2-5, with D perhaps given as TRBD1 or TRBD2 (5 bases each). The V end was cut by 4 bases, the J end by 3 bases, with 13 bases between. Germline V gene data show CDR1 as SGHRS and CDR2 as YFSETQ. The CDR3 is 14 residues long. Written as DNA, the CDR3 is TGCGCCAGCAGCCCACCGGGACGAAAAGAGACCCAGTACTTC. Amino acids: CASSPPGRKETQYF.

This clonotype was seen more than once but under ten times. V usage is TRBV4-3 and J usage is TRBJ1-2, with a weak D call TRBD1 (5 bases). This CDR3 has 15 residues. V was shortened by 0 bases and J by 3 bases, with 11 bases between the two germline ends. In germline, CDR1 is LGHNA, CDR2 YSLEER. The CDR3 DNA reads as TGCGCCAGCAGCCAAGATAGCCAGGGCGACTATGGCTACACCTTC. Its protein product is CASSQDSQGDYGYTF.